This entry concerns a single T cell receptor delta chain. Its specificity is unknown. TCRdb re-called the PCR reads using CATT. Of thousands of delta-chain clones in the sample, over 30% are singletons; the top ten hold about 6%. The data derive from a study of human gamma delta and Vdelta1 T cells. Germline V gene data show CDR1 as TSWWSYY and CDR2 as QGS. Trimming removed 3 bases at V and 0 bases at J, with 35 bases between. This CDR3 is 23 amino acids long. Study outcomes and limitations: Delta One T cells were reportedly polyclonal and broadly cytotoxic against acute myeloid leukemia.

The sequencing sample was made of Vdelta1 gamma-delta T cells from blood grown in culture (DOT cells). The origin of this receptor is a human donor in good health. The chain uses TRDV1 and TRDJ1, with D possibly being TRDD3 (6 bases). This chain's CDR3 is CALGDHLHKALGWLMGYTDKLIF. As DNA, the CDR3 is TGTGCTCTTGGGGATCATCTTCATAAAGCACTGGGATGGTTAATGGGTTACACCGATAAACTCATCTTT.